This T cell receptor (beta chain) comes out of a study of T-cell memory formation after mild COVID-19. The overall study: Clusters were largely donor specific. Study results and caveats: Of the contracting clones, CD4+ ones lay mainly in CM and EM, and CD8+ ones in EMRA.

Germline CDR1 SGHVS, CDR2 FQNEAQ. The CDR3 has 17 residues. Between the trimmed V and J ends, which lost 0 bases and 8 bases, there was a span of 20 bases. This clonotype was observed a few times. Antigen specificity is unknown. After 5'RACE with constant-segment primers, TCR alpha and TCR beta cDNA libraries carrying sample barcodes and UMIs were obtained. TCRdb called the 5' RACE reads again in MiXCR, with one record for every CDR3 protein. The profile covers about 200,000 distinct CDR3 sequences, with about a sixth appearing a single time and 2% to 2.5% taken by the ten largest. This chain connects TRBV7-8 to TRBJ2-1; possibly TRBD1 for D (6 bases). The sequenced material came from PBMCs or a T cell subset sorted from them (not recorded which). The source of this sequence is an adult woman who had mild COVID-19 (a few samples of this study predate the infection). Cell type and time point are not known. CDR3 nucleotides: TGTGCCAGCAGCTTAGCATGGTTTGGGACAACTCAGGATGAGCAGTTCTTC. As protein: CASSLAWFGTTQDEQFF.